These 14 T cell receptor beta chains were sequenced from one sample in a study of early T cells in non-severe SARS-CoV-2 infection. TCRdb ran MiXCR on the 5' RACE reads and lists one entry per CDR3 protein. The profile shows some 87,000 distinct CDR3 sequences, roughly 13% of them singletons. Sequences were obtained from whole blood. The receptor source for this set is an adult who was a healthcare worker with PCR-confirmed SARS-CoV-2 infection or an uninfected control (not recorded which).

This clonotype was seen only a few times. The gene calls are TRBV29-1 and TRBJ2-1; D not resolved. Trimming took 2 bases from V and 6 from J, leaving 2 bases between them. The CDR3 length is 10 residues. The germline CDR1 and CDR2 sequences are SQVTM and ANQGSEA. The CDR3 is CSVESNEQFF. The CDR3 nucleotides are TGCAGCGTTGAATCCAATGAGCAGTTCTTC.

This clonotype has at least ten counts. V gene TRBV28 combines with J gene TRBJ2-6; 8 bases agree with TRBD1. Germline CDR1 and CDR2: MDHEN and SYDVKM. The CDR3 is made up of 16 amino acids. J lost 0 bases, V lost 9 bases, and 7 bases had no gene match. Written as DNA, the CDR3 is TGTGCCAGTTACAGGGGGAGTATCTCTGGGGCCAACGTCCTGACTTTC. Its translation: CASYRGSISGANVLTF.

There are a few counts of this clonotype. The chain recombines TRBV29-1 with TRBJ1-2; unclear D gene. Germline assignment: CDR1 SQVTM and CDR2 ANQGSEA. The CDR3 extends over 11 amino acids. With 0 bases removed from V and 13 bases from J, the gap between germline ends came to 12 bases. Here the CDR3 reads CSVEDSMVCTF. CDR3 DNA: TGCAGCGTTGAAGATAGCATGGTGTGCACCTTC.

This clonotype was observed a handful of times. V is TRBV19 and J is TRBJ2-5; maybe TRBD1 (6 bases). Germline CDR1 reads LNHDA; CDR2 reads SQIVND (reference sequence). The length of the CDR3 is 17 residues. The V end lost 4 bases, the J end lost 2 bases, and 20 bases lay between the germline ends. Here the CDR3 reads CASSTSKRQAGQETQYF. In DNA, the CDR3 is TGTGCCAGTAGTACCTCAAAACGACAGGCAGGGCAAGAGACCCAGTACTTC.

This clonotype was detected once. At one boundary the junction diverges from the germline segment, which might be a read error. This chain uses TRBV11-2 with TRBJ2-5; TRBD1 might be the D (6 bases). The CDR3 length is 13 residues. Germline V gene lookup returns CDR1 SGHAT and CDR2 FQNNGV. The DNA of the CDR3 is TGTGTCAGCAGCTTAGAGGGGGTCAAGACCCAGTACTTC. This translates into CVSSLEGVKTQYF.

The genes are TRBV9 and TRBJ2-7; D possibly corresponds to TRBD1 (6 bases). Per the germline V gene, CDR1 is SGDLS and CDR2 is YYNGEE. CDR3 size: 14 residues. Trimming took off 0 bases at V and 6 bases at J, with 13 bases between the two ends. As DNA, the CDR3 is TGTGCCAGCAGCGTAGGGACAGACGACCCCGAGCAGTACTTC. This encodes CASSVGTDDPEQYF.

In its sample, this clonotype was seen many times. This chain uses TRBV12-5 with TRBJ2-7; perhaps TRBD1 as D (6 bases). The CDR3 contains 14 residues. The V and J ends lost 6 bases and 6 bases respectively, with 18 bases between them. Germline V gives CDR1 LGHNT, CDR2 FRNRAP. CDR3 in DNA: TGTGCTAGTGGCCTCGGACAGATATGGTCCGAGCAGTACTTC. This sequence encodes CASGLGQIWSEQYF.

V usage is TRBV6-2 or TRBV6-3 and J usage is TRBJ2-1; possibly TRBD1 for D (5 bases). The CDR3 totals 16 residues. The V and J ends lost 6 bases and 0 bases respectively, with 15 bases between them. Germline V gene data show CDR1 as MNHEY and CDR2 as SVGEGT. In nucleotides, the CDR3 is TGTGCCAGCAGCCCGTCATTCAGGGTCTCCTACAATGAGCAGTTCTTC. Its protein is CASSPSFRVSYNEQFF.

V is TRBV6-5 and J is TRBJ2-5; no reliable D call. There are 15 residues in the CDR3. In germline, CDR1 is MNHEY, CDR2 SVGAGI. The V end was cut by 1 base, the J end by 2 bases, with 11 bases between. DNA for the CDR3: TGTGCCAGCAGTTACTTGCCGAGTGTTCAAGAGACCCAGTACTTC. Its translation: CASSYLPSVQETQYF.

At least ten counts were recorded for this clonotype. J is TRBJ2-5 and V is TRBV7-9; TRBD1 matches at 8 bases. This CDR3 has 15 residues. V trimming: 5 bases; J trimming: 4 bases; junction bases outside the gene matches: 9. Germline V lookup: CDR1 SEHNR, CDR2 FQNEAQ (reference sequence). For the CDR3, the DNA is TGTGCCAGCAGCACGGAGGACAGGGAGGCAGAGACCCAGTACTTC. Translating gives CASSTEDREAETQYF.

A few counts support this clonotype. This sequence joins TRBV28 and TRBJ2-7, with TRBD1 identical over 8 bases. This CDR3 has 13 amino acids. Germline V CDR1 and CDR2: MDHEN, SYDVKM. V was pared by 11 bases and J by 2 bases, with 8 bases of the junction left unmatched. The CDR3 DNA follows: TGTGCCGCCCAGGGACAGGCAACCTACGAGCAGTACTTC. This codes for CAAQGQATYEQYF.

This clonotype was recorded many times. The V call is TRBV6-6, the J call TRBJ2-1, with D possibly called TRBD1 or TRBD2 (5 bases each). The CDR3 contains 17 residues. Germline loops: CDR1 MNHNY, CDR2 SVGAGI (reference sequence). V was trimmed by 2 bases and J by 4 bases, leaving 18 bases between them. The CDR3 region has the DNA TGTGCCAGCAGTTACCGGGGCCTCTTCCAACCTTACAATGAGCAGTTCTTC. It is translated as CASSYRGLFQPYNEQFF.

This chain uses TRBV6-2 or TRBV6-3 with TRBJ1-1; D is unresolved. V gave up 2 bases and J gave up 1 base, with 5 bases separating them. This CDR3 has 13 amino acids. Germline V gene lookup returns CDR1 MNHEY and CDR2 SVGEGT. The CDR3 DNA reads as TGTGCCAGCAGTTACCTGGAGAACACTGAAGCTTTCTTT. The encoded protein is CASSYLENTEAFF.

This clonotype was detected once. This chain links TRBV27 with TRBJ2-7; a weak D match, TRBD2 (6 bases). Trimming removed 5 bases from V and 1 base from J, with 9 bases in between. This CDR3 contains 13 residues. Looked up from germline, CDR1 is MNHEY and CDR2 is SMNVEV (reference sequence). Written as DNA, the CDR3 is TGTGCCAGCAGTCTTAGCGGTTCCTACGAGCAGTACTTC. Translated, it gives CASSLSGSYEQYF.